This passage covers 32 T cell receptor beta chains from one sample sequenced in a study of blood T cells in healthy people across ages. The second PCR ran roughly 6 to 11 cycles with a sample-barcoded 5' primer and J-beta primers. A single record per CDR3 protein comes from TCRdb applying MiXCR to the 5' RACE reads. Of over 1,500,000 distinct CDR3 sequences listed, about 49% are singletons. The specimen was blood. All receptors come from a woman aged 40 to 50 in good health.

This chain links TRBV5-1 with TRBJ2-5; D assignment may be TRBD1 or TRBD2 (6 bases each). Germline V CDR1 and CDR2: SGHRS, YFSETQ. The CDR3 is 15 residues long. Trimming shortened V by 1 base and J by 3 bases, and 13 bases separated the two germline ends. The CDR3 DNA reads TGCGCCAGCAGCTTGAGGGGGGCCTACGAAGAGACCCAGTACTTC. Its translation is CASSLRGAYEETQYF.

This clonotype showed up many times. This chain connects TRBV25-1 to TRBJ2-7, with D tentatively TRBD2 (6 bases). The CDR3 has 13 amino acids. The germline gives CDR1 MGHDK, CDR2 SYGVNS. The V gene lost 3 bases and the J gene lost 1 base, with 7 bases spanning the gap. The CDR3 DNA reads TGTGCCAGCAGTGAGGGGGGTTCCTACGAGCAGTACTTC. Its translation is CASSEGGSYEQYF.

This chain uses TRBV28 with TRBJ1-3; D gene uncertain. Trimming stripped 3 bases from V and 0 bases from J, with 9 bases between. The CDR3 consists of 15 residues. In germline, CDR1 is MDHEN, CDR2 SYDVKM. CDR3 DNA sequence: TGTGCCAGCAGTTTGACATTGAGCTCTGGAAACACCATATATTTT. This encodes CASSLTLSSGNTIYF. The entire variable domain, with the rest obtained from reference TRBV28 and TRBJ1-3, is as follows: DVKVTQSSRYLVKRTGEKVFLECVQDMDHENMFWYRQDPGLGLRLIYFSYDVKMKEKGDIPEGYSVSREKKERFSLILESASTNQTSMYLCASSLTLSSGNTIYFGEGSWLTVV.

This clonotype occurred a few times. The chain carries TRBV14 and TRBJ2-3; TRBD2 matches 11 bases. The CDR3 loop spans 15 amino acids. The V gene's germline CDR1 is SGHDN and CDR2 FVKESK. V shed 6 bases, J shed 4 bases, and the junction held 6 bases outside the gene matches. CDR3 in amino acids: CASRPLAGVADTQYF. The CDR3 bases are TGTGCCAGCAGACCACTAGCGGGGGTGGCAGATACGCAGTATTTT.

The CDR3 sequence is CASTKRGGADNEQFF. Written as DNA, the CDR3 is TGCGCCAGCACCAAGAGGGGGGGGGCGGATAATGAGCAGTTCTTC. The chain uses TRBV5-1 and TRBJ2-1; D possibly corresponds to TRBD2 (7 bases). Germline V gene lookup returns CDR1 SGHRS and CDR2 YFSETQ. Trimming stripped 6 bases from V and 7 bases from J, with 20 bases between. The CDR3 contains 15 residues.

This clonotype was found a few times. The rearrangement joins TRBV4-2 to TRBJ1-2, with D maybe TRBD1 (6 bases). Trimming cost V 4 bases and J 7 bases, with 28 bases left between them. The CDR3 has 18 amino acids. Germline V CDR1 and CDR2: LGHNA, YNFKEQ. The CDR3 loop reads CASSLQLIAGATYSGYTF. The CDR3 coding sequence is TGTGCCAGCAGCCTTCAGTTGATAGCAGGGGCTACGTATAGTGGCTACACCTTC.

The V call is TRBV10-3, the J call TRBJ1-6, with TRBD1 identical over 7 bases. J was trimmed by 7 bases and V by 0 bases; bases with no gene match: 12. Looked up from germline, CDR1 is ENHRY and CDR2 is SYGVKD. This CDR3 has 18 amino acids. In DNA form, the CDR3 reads TGTGCCATCAGTGAGTCGGGAAGGGGGCGGGTAGGGAATTCACCCCTCCACTTT. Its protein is CAISESGRGRVGNSPLHF.

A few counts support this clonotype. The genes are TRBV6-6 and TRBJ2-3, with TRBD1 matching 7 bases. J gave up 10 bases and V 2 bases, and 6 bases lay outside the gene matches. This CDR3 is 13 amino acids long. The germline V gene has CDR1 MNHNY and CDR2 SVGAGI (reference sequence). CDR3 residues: CASSYPQGWAQYF. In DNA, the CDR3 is TGTGCCAGCAGTTACCCACAGGGGTGGGCGCAGTATTTT.

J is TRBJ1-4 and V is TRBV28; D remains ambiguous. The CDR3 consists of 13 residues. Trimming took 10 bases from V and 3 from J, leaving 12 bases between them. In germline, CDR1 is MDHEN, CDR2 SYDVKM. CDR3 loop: CATLSTANEKLFF. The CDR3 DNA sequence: TGTGCCACCCTCAGTACGGCTAATGAAAAACTGTTTTTT.

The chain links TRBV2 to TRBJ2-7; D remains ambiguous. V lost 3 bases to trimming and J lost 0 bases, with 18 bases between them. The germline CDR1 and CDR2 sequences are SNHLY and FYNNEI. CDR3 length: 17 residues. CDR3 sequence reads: CASSEIFNLDSSYEQYF. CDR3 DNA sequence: TGTGCCAGCAGTGAGATTTTTAATCTAGATTCCTCCTACGAGCAGTACTTC.

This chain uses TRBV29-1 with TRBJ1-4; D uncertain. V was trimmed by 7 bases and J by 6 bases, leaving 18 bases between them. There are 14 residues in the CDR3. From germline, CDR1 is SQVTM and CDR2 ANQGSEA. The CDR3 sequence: CSAGRAAADEKLFF. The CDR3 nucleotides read TGCAGCGCCGGTCGTGCGGCGGCCGATGAAAAACTGTTTTTT.

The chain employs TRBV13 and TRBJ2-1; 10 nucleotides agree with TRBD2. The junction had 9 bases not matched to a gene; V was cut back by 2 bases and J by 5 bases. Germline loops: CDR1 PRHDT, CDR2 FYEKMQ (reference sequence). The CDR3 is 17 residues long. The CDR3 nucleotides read TGTGCCAGCAGCTTAACCTGGACTAGCGGTATTGACAATGAGCAGTTCTTC. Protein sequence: CASSLTWTSGIDNEQFF.

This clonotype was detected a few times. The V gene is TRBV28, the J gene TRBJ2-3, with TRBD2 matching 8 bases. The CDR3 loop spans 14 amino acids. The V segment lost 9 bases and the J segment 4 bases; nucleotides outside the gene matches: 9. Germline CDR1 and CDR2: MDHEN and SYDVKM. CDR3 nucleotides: TGTGCCAGTATCCCGGGGGGGCTGGCAGATACGCAGTATTTT. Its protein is CASIPGGLADTQYF.

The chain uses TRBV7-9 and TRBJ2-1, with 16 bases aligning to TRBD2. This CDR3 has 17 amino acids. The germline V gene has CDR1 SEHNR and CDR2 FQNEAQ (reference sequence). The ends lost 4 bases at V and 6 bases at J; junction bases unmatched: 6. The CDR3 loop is CASSSGTSGGAFNEQFF. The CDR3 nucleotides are TGTGCCAGCAGCTCGGGGACTAGCGGGGGGGCCTTCAATGAGCAGTTCTTC.

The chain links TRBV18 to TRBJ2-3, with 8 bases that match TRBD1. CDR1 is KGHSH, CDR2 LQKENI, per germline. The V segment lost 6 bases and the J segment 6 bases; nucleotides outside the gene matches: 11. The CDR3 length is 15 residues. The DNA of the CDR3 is TGTGCCAGCTCCCAAGGACAGGGCATTGTGGATACGCAGTATTTT. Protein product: CASSQGQGIVDTQYF.

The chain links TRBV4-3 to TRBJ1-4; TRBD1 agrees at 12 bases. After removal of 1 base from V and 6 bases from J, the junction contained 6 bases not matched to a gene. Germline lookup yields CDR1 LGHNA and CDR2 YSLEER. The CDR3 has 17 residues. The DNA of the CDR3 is TGCGCCAGCAGCCAAGTCGGGACAGGGGGCTCGGATGAAAAACTGTTTTTT. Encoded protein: CASSQVGTGGSDEKLFF.

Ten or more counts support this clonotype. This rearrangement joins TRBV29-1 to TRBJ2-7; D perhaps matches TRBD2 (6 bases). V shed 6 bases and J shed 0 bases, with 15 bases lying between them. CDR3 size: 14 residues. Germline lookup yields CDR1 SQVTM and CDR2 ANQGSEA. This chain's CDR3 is CSVRAAGSSYEQYF. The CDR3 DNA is TGCAGCGTCCGTGCCGCGGGGTCCTCCTACGAGCAGTACTTC.

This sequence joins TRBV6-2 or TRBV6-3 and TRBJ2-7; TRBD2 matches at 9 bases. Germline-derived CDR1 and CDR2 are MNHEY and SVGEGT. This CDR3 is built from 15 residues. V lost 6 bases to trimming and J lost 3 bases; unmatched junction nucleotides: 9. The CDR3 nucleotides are TGTGCCAGCAGACTGCTGACTAGCGGTCGCTACGAGCAGTACTTC. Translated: CASRLLTSGRYEQYF.

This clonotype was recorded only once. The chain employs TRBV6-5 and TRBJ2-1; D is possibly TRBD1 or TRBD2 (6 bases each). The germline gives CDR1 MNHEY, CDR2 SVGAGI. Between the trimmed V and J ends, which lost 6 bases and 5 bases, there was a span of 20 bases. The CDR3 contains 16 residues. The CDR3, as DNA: TGTGCCAGCAGAGAGCTAGCGCCGCGGGACAACAATGAGCAGTTCTTC. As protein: CASRELAPRDNNEQFF.

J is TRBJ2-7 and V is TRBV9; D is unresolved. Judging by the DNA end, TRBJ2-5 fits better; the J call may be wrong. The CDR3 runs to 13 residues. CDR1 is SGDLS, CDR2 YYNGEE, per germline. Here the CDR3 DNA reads TGTGCCAGCAGCGCGGCTTTGATCGAGACCCAGTACTTC. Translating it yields CASSAALIETQYF.

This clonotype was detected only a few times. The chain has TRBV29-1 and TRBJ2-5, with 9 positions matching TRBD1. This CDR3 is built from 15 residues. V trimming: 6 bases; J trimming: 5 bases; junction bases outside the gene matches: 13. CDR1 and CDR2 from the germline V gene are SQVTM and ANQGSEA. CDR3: CSVVRDRDFGETQYF. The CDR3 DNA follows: TGCAGCGTAGTACGGGACAGGGACTTCGGGGAGACCCAGTACTTC.

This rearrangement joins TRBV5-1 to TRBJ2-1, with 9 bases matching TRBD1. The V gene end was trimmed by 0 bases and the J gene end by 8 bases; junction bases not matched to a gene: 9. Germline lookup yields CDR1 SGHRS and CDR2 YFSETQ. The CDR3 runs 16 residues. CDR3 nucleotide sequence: TGCGCCAGCAGCTTGGGAGGGGGGACAGGGCTCGATGAGCAGTTCTTC. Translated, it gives CASSLGGGTGLDEQFF. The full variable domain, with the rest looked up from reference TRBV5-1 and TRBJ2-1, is KAGVTQTPRYLIKTRGQQVTLSCSPISGHRSVSWYQQTPGQGLQFLFEYFSETQRNKGNFPGRFSGRQFSNSRSEMNVSTLELGDSALYLCASSLGGGTGLDEQFFGPGTRLTVL.

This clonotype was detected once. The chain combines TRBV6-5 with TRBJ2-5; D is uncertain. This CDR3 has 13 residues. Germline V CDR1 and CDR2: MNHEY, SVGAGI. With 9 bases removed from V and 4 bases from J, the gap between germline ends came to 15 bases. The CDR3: CASGDGVPETQYF. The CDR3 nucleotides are TGTGCCAGTGGAGATGGTGTCCCAGAGACCCAGTACTTC.

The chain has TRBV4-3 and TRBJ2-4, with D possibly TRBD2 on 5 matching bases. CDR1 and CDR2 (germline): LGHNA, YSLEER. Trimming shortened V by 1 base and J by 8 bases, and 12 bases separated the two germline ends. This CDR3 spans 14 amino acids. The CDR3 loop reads CASSQGVGSDIQYF. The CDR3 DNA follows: TGCGCCAGCAGCCAAGGAGTAGGGAGCGACATTCAGTACTTC.

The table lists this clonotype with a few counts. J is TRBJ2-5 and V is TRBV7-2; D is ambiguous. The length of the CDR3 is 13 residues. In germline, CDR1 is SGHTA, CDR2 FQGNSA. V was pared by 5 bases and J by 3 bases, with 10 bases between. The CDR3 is CASSQDPEETQYF. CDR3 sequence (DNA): TGTGCCAGCAGCCAAGACCCTGAAGAGACCCAGTACTTC.

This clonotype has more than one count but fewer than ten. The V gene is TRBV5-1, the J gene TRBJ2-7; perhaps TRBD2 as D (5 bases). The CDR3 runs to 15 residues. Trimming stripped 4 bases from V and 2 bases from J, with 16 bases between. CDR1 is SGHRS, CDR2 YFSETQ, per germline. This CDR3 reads CASSLTGEPPYEQYF. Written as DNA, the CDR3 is TGCGCCAGCAGCCTTACCGGGGAACCTCCCTACGAGCAGTACTTC.

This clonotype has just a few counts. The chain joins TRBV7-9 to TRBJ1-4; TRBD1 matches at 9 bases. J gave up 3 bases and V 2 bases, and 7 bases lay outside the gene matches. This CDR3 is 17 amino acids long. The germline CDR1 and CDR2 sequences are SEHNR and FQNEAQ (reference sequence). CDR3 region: CASSLLDRGSSNEKLFF. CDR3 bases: TGTGCCAGCAGCTTACTGGACAGGGGCAGCTCTAATGAAAAACTGTTTTTT. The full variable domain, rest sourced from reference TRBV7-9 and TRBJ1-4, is DTGVSQNPRHKITKRGQNVTFRCDPISEHNRLYWYRQTLGQGPEFLTYFQNEAQLEKSRLLSDRFSAERPKGSFSTLEIQRTEQGDSAMYLCASSLLDRGSSNEKLFFGSGTQLSVL.

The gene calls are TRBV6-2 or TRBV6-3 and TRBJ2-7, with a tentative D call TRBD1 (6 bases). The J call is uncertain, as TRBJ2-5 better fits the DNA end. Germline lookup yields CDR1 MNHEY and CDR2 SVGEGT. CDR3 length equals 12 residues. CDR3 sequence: CASTGAVETQYF. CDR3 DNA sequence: TGTGCCAGCACAGGGGCGGTTGAGACCCAGTACTTC.

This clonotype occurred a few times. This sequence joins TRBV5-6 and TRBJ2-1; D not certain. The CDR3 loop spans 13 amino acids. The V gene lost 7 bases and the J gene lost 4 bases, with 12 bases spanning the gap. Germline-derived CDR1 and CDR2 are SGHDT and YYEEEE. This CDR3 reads CASQENMYNEQFF. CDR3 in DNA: TGTGCCAGCCAGGAAAATATGTACAATGAGCAGTTCTTC.

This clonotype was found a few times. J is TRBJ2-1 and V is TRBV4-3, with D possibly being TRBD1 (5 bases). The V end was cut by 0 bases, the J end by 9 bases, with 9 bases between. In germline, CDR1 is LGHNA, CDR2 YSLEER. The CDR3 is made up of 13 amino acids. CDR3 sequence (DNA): TGCGCCAGCAGCCAAGACCAGCAGGGTGAGCAGTTCTTC. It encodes CASSQDQQGEQFF.

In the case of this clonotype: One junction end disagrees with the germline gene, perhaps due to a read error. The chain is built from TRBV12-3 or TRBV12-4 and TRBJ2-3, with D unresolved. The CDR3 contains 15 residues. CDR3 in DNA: TGTGCCAGCAGTTTGTCCAGCAACCCCACAGATACGCGGTATTTT. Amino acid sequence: CASSLSSNPTDTRYF.

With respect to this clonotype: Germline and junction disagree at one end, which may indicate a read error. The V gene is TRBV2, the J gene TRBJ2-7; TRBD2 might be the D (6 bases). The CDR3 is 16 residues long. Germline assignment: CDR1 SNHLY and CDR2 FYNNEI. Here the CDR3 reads CAGSEAVAGIPYEQYF. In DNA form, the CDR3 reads TGTGCCGGCAGTGAAGCCGTGGCGGGGATTCCCTACGAGCAGTACTTC.